The next 18 T cell receptor beta chains were all read from a single sample in a study of shared clonotypes between healthy human individuals (dated by TCRdb to 2018 to 2020). The library was generated by the immunoSEQ multiplex PCR assay. TCRdb holds this immuneACCESS table with in-frame rearrangements only. Some clones are missing; in checked studies, unresolved V genes explain under half, and the rest has no known cause. This sample lists approximately 2.5 million clones; roughly 93% were detected once. The ten largest clones take up 0.36% of the sample. The sequenced sample consisted of naive CD4+ T cells from PBMCs. Sample cell subset or site, as interpreted from the label and publication: CD45RA+ positively selected. The receptor set was obtained from a man aged 18 to 30 in good health. Some clones in this sample may be carry-over from other donors' samples.

This clone occurred once. The chain carries TRBV27 and TRBJ2-2; D remains ambiguous. The germline V gene encodes CDR1 MNHEY and CDR2 SMNVEV (reference sequence). V was trimmed by 5 bases and J by 6 bases, leaving 13 bases between them. This CDR3 is 14 amino acids long. The DNA of the CDR3 is TGTGCCAGCAGTCCCATACGGGCTTCCGGGGAGCTGTTTTTT. It codes for CASSPIRASGELFF.

The gene calls are TRBV11-2 and TRBJ2-4; TRBD2 matches 12 bases. CDR3 length: 16 residues. Germline V gene lookup returns CDR1 SGHAT and CDR2 FQNNGV. Losses at the gene ends were 5 bases for V and 7 bases for J; bases not matched to a gene: 9. The CDR3 coding sequence is TGTGCCAGCAGCCGCCCTAGCGGGAGGGCTAGGAACATTCAGTACTTC. It translates to CASSRPSGRARNIQYF.

The chain links TRBV28 to TRBJ2-7, with no clear D. CDR1 is MDHEN, CDR2 SYDVKM, per germline. Trimming took 7 bases from V and 0 from J, leaving 16 bases between them. The CDR3 extends over 15 amino acids. This CDR3 reads CASIPAGQSSYEQYF. The CDR3 coding sequence is TGTGCCAGCATTCCAGCCGGCCAGAGCTCCTACGAGCAGTACTTC.

The chain is built from TRBV5-1 and TRBJ1-2; TRBD1 matches at 7 bases. The V and J ends lost 3 bases and 3 bases, in that order; junction bases with no gene match: 5. This CDR3 has 14 residues. Germline-derived CDR1 and CDR2 are SGHRS and YFSETQ. Here the CDR3 DNA reads TGCGCCAGCAGCTGGGGACAGCAAGACTATGGCTACACCTTC. The encoded protein is CASSWGQQDYGYTF.

The chain joins TRBV2 to TRBJ2-5; tentative D call: TRBD2 (6 bases). Germline V gene lookup returns CDR1 SNHLY and CDR2 FYNNEI. V shed 7 bases and J shed 9 bases, with 27 bases lying between them. This CDR3 is built from 16 residues. The CDR3 DNA reads as TGTGCCAGCATTAAAGAGTCACAGCGGGCCCCCGGGGCCCAGTACTTC. Its protein is CASIKESQRAPGAQYF.

In regard to this clone: Other DNA sequences in the sample encode the same CDR3. The chain employs TRBV6-5 and TRBJ1-2, with 7 bases aligning to TRBD1. CDR1 and CDR2 from the germline V gene are MNHEY and SVGAGI. The V segment lost 6 bases and the J segment 5 bases; nucleotides outside the gene matches: 3. The CDR3 loop spans 12 amino acids. CDR3 protein: CASRGTAYGYTF. CDR3 nucleotide sequence: TGTGCCAGCAGGGGGACAGCTTATGGCTACACCTTC.

This sequence joins TRBV5-4 and TRBJ2-7; 8 bases fit TRBD1. The CDR3 loop spans 14 amino acids. V trimming: 0 bases; J trimming: 6 bases; junction bases outside the gene matches: 5. Germline assignment: CDR1 SGHNT and CDR2 YYREEE (reference sequence). This CDR3 is CASSLVGQGSEQYF. CDR3 DNA sequence: TGTGCCAGCAGCTTGGTTGGACAGGGATCCGAGCAGTACTTC.

The chain couples TRBV9 to TRBJ2-6; 10 bases align to TRBD2. V gave up 3 bases and J gave up 3 bases; unmatched junction bases: 12. The CDR3 has 19 residues. Germline V gene data show CDR1 as SGDLS and CDR2 as YYNGEE. The CDR3 loop reads CASSAWTGTSVGGANVLTF. CDR3 sequence (DNA): TGTGCCAGCAGCGCCTGGACCGGGACTAGCGTCGGTGGGGCCAACGTCCTGACTTTC.

The chain joins TRBV7-9 to TRBJ1-1, with 7 bases that match TRBD1. Germline CDR1 is SEHNR and CDR2 is FQNEAQ (reference sequence). Trimming took 7 bases from V and 4 from J; bases not matched to a gene: 6. The length of the CDR3 is 13 residues. The CDR3 region has the DNA TGTGCCAGCAACCCTTCAGGGGGCACTGAAGCTTTCTTT. The encoded protein is CASNPSGGTEAFF.

The chain is built from TRBV27 and TRBJ2-2; D is unclear. CDR1 MNHEY and CDR2 SMNVEV come from the germline V gene (reference sequence). The CDR3 is 15 residues long. Trimming left V 6 bases short and J 0 bases short, with 11 bases between. CDR3 region: CASSLFEANTGELFF. CDR3 coding DNA: TGTGCCAGCAGCCTTTTCGAGGCGAACACCGGGGAGCTGTTTTTT.

In this sample, this clone turned up a few times. The rearrangement joins TRBV5-1 to TRBJ1-2; a weak D match, TRBD1 (5 bases). CDR1 and CDR2 from the germline V gene are SGHRS and YFSETQ. With 3 bases removed from V and 8 bases from J, the gap between germline ends came to 14 bases. The CDR3 runs 13 residues. The CDR3 sequence is CASSSYGTDGYTF. The CDR3 bases are TGCGCCAGCAGCTCTTACGGGACGGACGGCTACACCTTC.

The chain has TRBV7-2 and TRBJ2-5; 7 bases fit TRBD2. Per germline, CDR1 SGHTA and CDR2 FQGNSA. The CDR3 length is 16 residues. Trimming removed 1 base from V and 5 bases from J; junction bases left unmatched: 10. Here the CDR3 DNA reads TGTGCCAGCAGCTTAGTTGCGGGAGTAGGAGGGGAGACCCAGTACTTC. It specifies CASSLVAGVGGETQYF.

The chain has TRBV18 and TRBJ2-5; perhaps TRBD1 as D (6 bases). The CDR3 runs 14 residues. Germline V gene data show CDR1 as KGHSH and CDR2 as LQKENI. The V gene lost 3 bases and the J gene lost 2 bases, with 10 bases spanning the gap. The CDR3 here is CASSPVDRQETQYF. The DNA of the CDR3 is TGTGCCAGCTCACCGGTGGACAGACAAGAGACCCAGTACTTC.

The chain couples TRBV5-4 to TRBJ1-1; D is perhaps TRBD1 (6 bases). V was cut by 4 bases and J by 8 bases, with 15 bases left in between. The germline gives CDR1 SGHNT, CDR2 YYREEE (reference sequence). This CDR3 contains 13 residues. CDR3 sequence: CASSQGQTGEAFF. CDR3 sequence (DNA): TGTGCCAGCAGCCAAGGACAGACGGGGGAAGCTTTCTTT.

The chain links TRBV19 to TRBJ1-5; 9 bases align to TRBD1. The germline gives CDR1 LNHDA, CDR2 SQIVND (reference sequence). The CDR3 totals 15 residues. Unmatched junction bases numbered 6, after V lost 1 base and J lost 8 bases. This CDR3 is CASSIVDRGREPQHF. The CDR3 nucleotides read TGTGCCAGTAGTATAGTCGACAGGGGGAGGGAGCCCCAGCATTTT.

The genes are TRBV28 and TRBJ2-7; the D gene is possibly TRBD1 (7 bases). CDR3 length: 15 residues. The germline CDR1 and CDR2 sequences are MDHEN and SYDVKM. V was cut by 3 bases and J by 6 bases, with 18 bases left in between. The CDR3 nucleotides are TGTGCCAGCAGTTTGGGGGCCAGGGGGGTTGGCGAGCAGTACTTC. The encoded protein is CASSLGARGVGEQYF.

The chain is built from TRBV30 and TRBJ1-3; D unresolved. This CDR3 spans 14 amino acids. Germline V lookup: CDR1 GTSNPN, CDR2 SVGIG (reference sequence). Trimming took off 2 bases at V and 0 bases at J, with 8 bases between the two ends. CDR3 DNA: TGTGCCTGGAGTCTGGTTTTCTCTGGAAACACCATATATTTT. Its translation is CAWSLVFSGNTIYF.

The gene calls are TRBV29-1 and TRBJ2-1, with 10 bases fitting TRBD1. Trimming took 1 base from V and 7 from J; bases not matched to a gene: 4. This CDR3 region has 14 residues. The V gene's germline CDR1 is SQVTM and CDR2 ANQGSEA. CDR3 DNA sequence: TGCAGCGTTGAAGCGTGGGACAGGGGAAATGAGCAGTTCTTC. It specifies CSVEAWDRGNEQFF.